This paragraph reports one TCR beta chain. Data came from immunoSEQ multiplex PCR; TCRdb stores just in-frame clones and leaves some out. The sample yields tens of thousands of clones, more than 60% seen once. The data were obtained in a study of blood T cell repertoires in COVID-19. Trimming removed 4 bases from V and 8 bases from J; junction bases left unmatched: 10. CDR3 length equals 14 residues. The germline CDR1 and CDR2 sequences are LGHDT and YNNKEL (reference sequence). Sequenced sample: peripheral blood. The chain recombines TRBV3-1 (or the pseudogene TRBV3-2) with TRBJ1-2, with 7 bases fitting TRBD1. This TCR was recovered from a human donor in a cohort sampled during active COVID-19. The chain's CDR3 is CASSPTRNRGGYTF. The DNA of the CDR3 is TGTGCCAGCAGCCCCACAAGGAACAGGGGCGGCTACACCTTC.